This T cell receptor beta chain was found in a study of identical twins. A template switching step contributed a universal primer site, while unique molecular identifiers were present in the cDNA. TCRdb itself ran the 5' RACE reads through MiXCR, one entry per CDR3 protein. The profile covers around 960,000 distinct CDR3 sequences, with 9% to 15% appearing a single time and 1.5% to 2% taken by the ten largest. Between the trimmed V and J ends, which lost 3 bases and 0 bases, there was a span of 8 bases. Germline CDR1 is MGHRA and CDR2 is YSYEKL. The CDR3 contains 14 residues. A further study also used this sample, focusing on yellow fever vaccine responses in identical twins.

The sequencing sample was made of PBMCs. V gene TRBV4-1 combines with J gene TRBJ2-5; maybe TRBD2 (6 bases). The sequence was collected from a woman in her late teens or twenties in good health. This CDR3 is CASSQRDDQETQYF. Here the CDR3 DNA reads TGCGCCAGCAGCCAGCGGGACGACCAAGAGACCCAGTACTTC.